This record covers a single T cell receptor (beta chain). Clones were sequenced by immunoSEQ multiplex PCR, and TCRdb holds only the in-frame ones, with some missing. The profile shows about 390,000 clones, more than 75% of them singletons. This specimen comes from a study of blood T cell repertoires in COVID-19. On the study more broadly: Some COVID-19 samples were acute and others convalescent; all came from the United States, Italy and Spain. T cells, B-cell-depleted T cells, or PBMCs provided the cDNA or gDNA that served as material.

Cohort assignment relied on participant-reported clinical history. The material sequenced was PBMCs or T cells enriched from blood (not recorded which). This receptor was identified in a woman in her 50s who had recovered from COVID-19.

CDR3 bases: TGTGCCAGCGGGGCCACCGGCACTGAAGCTTTCTTT. Its translation: CASGATGTEAFF. V usage is TRBV21-1 and J usage is TRBJ1-1; TRBD1, as called in the table, went unchecked against the DNA. TRBV21-1 is a pseudogene locus. This CDR3 region has 12 residues.